The 22 T cell receptor beta chains given below trace back to one sample, sequenced in a study of glioma-infiltrating T cells (dated by TCRdb to the mid-2010s). Sequencing relied on an Illumina MiSeq. TCR alpha and beta CDR3 regions were amplified with the iRepertoire nested amplicon-rescue multiplex PCR (arm-PCR) platform from RNA. TCRdb reworked the public reads: Q25 trimming with fastp, MiXCR clone assembly, productive beta chains retained. When rows share a CDR3 protein, they turn into one entry using the most common DNA and genes. The table for this sample lists 300,000 to 400,000 distinct CDR3 sequences; roughly two fifths of them were counted only once. Around 12% of the sample goes to the ten largest clones. The sample taken for sequencing was glioma tissue, nonneoplastic brain tissue, or PBMCs (not recorded which). These receptors originate from a human donor with low-grade glioma or glioblastoma, undergoing nonglioma brain surgery, or in good health (not recorded which).

The V call is TRBV28, the J call TRBJ2-3, with 8 bases identical to TRBD2. The germline CDR1 and CDR2 sequences are MDHEN and SYDVKM. This CDR3 region has 17 residues. With V trimmed by 5 bases and J by 7 bases, 17 bases remained unmatched. CDR3 DNA: TGTGCCAGCAGTCGGACTAGGAGCGGGAGCGACCTAAATACGCAGTATTTT. It encodes CASSRTRSGSDLNTQYF.

This chain links TRBV7-2 with TRBJ1-2; D is ambiguous. The V gene's germline CDR1 is SGHTA and CDR2 FQGNSA. V was shortened by 4 bases and J by 2 bases, with 8 bases between the two germline ends. The CDR3 spans 13 residues. This CDR3 reads CASSSALNYGYTF. In nucleotides, the CDR3 is TGTGCCAGCAGCTCGGCCCTAAACTATGGCTACACCTTC.

The table lists this clonotype with many counts. This chain connects TRBV4-3 to TRBJ1-5; 9 positions match TRBD1. The germline V gene has CDR1 LGHNA and CDR2 YSLEER. V dropped 2 bases and J dropped 6; count of bases not matched to a gene: 5. CDR3 length equals 15 residues. The CDR3 bases are TGCGCCAGCAGCCAATTTACAGGGGGCGGTCAGCCCCAGCATTTT. This gives the protein CASSQFTGGGQPQHF.

This clonotype was found many times. This chain joins TRBV15 and TRBJ1-1; a possible D gene is TRBD1 (5 bases). Deletions cut 6 bases from V and 3 bases from J, with 17 bases between. The CDR3 covers 15 residues. Germline V gene lookup returns CDR1 LNHNV and CDR2 YYDKDF (reference sequence). Written as DNA, the CDR3 is TGTGCCACCAGACAAAGAAAAGACAGCCACACTGAAGCTTTCTTT. Amino acids: CATRQRKDSHTEAFF.

This clonotype was picked up a small number of times. The CDR3 protein is CASSHPFTGSSYNEQFF. The CDR3 bases are TGTGCCAGCAGCCACCCATTTACGGGAAGCTCCTACAATGAGCAGTTCTTC. The chain uses TRBV4-2 and TRBJ2-1; perhaps TRBD2 as D (5 bases). There are 17 residues in the CDR3. The V gene's germline CDR1 is LGHNA and CDR2 YNFKEQ. V was pared by 3 bases and J by 0 bases, with 15 bases between.

The chain combines TRBV28 with TRBJ2-7; TRBD2 might be the D (5 bases). The CDR3 is made up of 16 amino acids. Germline V gene lookup returns CDR1 MDHEN and CDR2 SYDVKM. Trimming pared 4 bases from V and 0 bases from J, leaving 16 bases between. The CDR3 spells CASSSRWGGSSYEQYF. The CDR3 DNA follows: TGTGCCAGCAGTTCCCGGTGGGGTGGGAGCTCCTACGAGCAGTACTTC.

V gene TRBV27 combines with J gene TRBJ2-7; 12 bases agree with TRBD2. This CDR3 has 15 residues. V trimming: 5 bases; J trimming: 4 bases; junction bases outside the gene matches: 6. Germline CDR1 is MNHEY and CDR2 is SMNVEV (reference sequence). The DNA for the CDR3 is TGTGCCAGCAGTCCCTCGACTAGCGGGAGTTACGAGCAGTACTTC. It yields the protein CASSPSTSGSYEQYF.

This sequence joins TRBV15 and TRBJ2-2; TRBD2 matches 11 bases. The V gene's germline CDR1 is LNHNV and CDR2 YYDKDF (reference sequence). The CDR3 contains 17 residues. Trimming took 0 bases from V and 10 from J; bases not matched to a gene: 10. The CDR3 nucleotides are TGTGCCACCAGCAGAGATCGGACTAGCGGGCGCACCAAGGAGCTGTTTTTT. It codes for CATSRDRTSGRTKELFF.

The V and J genes are TRBV20-1 and TRBJ2-7; 7 nucleotides align to TRBD2. V dropped 3 bases and J dropped 0; count of bases not matched to a gene: 14. CDR3 length equals 17 residues. Germline assignment: CDR1 DFQATT and CDR2 SNEGSKA (reference sequence). The CDR3 DNA reads TGCAGTGCTAGGTTAGAAGGCTGGCGGGAGTCCTCCTACGAGCAGTACTTC. Protein sequence: CSARLEGWRESSYEQYF.

For this clonotype: Possible read error: a much larger clone is one base away. The rearrangement joins TRBV4-2 to TRBJ2-1; a possible D gene is TRBD1 (6 bases). Germline V gives CDR1 LGHNA, CDR2 YNFKEQ. The CDR3 runs to 14 residues. The CDR3 nucleotides are TGTGCCAGCAGCCAAGATAGGGGACACAATAAGCAGTTCTTC. Its translation is CASSQDRGHNKQFF.

The J gene is TRBJ1-2, the V gene TRBV4-1; 7 nucleotides line up with TRBD1. J gave up 3 bases and V 1 base, and 8 bases lay outside the gene matches. This CDR3 region has 16 residues. Germline V gene lookup returns CDR1 MGHRA and CDR2 YSYEKL. The CDR3 sequence: CASSQGEIRGDYGYTF. For the CDR3, the DNA is TGCGCCAGCAGCCAAGGAGAGATCAGGGGGGACTATGGCTACACCTTC.

This clonotype was detected only once. The V call is TRBV20-1, the J call TRBJ2-7; D gene uncertain. Trimming pared 5 bases from V and 2 bases from J, leaving 10 bases between. This CDR3 spans 12 amino acids. The germline gives CDR1 DFQATT, CDR2 SNEGSKA (reference sequence). The CDR3 DNA reads as TGCAGTGCTCCGGCAGGCACCTACGAGCAGTACTTC. As protein: CSAPAGTYEQYF.

On this clonotype: This may stem from a read error, because a much larger clone lies one nucleotide away. The V gene is TRBV27, the J gene TRBJ1-6; D call uncertain. Per the germline V gene, CDR1 is MNHEY and CDR2 is SMNVEV (reference sequence). Trimming cost V 5 bases and J 7 bases, with 15 bases left between them. The CDR3 is made up of 15 amino acids. CDR3 DNA sequence: TGTGCCAGCAGTGACAACAGTTTTGCGAATTCACCCCTCCACTTT. Its protein product is CASSDNSFANSPLHF.

The V call is TRBV3-1, the J call TRBJ2-7; TRBD1 matches 7 bases. Germline V CDR1 and CDR2: LGHDT, YNNKEL (reference sequence). This CDR3 comprises 13 residues. V lost 6 bases to trimming and J lost 3 bases; unmatched junction nucleotides: 5. CDR3 protein: CASSRDRRYEQYF. CDR3 nucleotides: TGTGCCAGCAGTCGGGACAGACGCTACGAGCAGTACTTC.

In regard to this clonotype: Given a much more abundant clone one base away, this may be a read error. The V call is TRBV20-1, the J call TRBJ2-1; TRBD2 matches 10 bases. The V gene's germline CDR1 is DFQATT and CDR2 SNEGSKA (reference sequence). This CDR3 has 13 residues. The CDR3 loop reads CGARAGGYNEQFF. The CDR3 region has the DNA TGCGGTGCTAGAGCGGGAGGGTACAATGAGCAGTTCTTC.

The chain carries TRBV28 and TRBJ1-2; D is undetermined. The V end lost 11 bases, the J end lost 0 bases, and 16 bases lay between the germline ends. Germline CDR1 and CDR2: MDHEN and SYDVKM. This CDR3 spans 14 amino acids. CDR3 sequence (DNA): TGTGCCGGTATCCCGAGCGGGGCTAACTATGGCTACACCTTC. Amino acid sequence: CAGIPSGANYGYTF.

At least ten counts were recorded for this clonotype. The rearrangement joins TRBV20-1 to TRBJ2-7, with TRBD2 as a possible D gene (6 bases). Germline CDR1 DFQATT, CDR2 SNEGSKA (reference sequence). V was trimmed by 0 bases and J by 4 bases, leaving 16 bases between them. This CDR3 contains 15 residues. The CDR3: CSARDLIAGSYEQYF. The CDR3 DNA reads as TGCAGTGCTAGAGATCTAATTGCGGGATCATACGAGCAGTACTTC.

A few counts support this clonotype. The rearrangement uses TRBV24-1 and TRBJ2-5; D is perhaps TRBD1 (6 bases). The V end lost 7 bases, the J end lost 1 base, and 9 bases lay between the germline ends. Germline V lookup: CDR1 KGHDR, CDR2 SFDVKD. The CDR3 loop spans 13 amino acids. CDR3 DNA sequence: TGTGCCACCAGCCAGGGGAGCCAAGAGACCCAGTACTTC. It translates to CATSQGSQETQYF.

This clonotype came up a few times. The V call is TRBV6-6, the J call TRBJ1-1; D is unclear. The CDR3 contains 12 residues. The V gene's germline CDR1 is MNHNY and CDR2 SVGAGI (reference sequence). The V and J ends lost 2 bases and 4 bases respectively, with 5 bases between them. CDR3 sequence reads: CASSYPSTEAFF. CDR3 coding DNA: TGTGCCAGCAGTTACCCGAGCACTGAAGCTTTCTTT.

The V gene is TRBV11-1, the J gene TRBJ2-3; 9 bases match TRBD1. CDR3 length equals 17 residues. Germline CDR1 and CDR2: SGHAT and FQDESV (reference sequence). The V segment lost 4 bases and the J segment 4 bases; nucleotides outside the gene matches: 12. The CDR3 protein is CASSSKEQGAVPDTQYF. The CDR3 region has the DNA TGTGCCAGCAGCTCCAAAGAACAGGGGGCGGTCCCAGATACGCAGTATTTT.

This clonotype turned up a few times. The chain couples TRBV5-1 to TRBJ2-7; D is unclear. Trimming removed 4 bases from V and 6 bases from J, with 20 bases in between. Germline V gene sequence: CDR1 SGHRS, CDR2 YFSETQ. The CDR3 has 15 residues. The CDR3 reads CASSPTLKDGREQYF. CDR3 in DNA: TGCGCCAGCAGCCCTACTTTGAAGGACGGTCGCGAGCAGTACTTC.

This clonotype was counted many times. The chain uses TRBV7-2 and TRBJ2-1, with D hard to call. The CDR3 has 14 amino acids. V was pared by 5 bases and J by 1 base, with 9 bases between. Germline lookup yields CDR1 SGHTA and CDR2 FQGNSA. This CDR3 reads CASSTTASYNEQFF. The DNA for the CDR3 is TGTGCCAGCAGCACAACAGCTTCCTACAATGAGCAGTTCTTC.